This T cell receptor beta chain was sequenced during a study of Ad26.COV2.S vaccination and SARS-CoV-2 variants. On the study more broadly: Once, or twice with 56 days between doses, Ad26.COV2.S was given intramuscularly.

Per the germline V gene, CDR1 is SGHVS and CDR2 is FQNEAQ. This CDR3 is built from 15 residues. The V and J ends lost 8 bases and 4 bases, in that order; junction bases with no gene match: 13. Produced via immunoSEQ multiplex PCR; TCRdb's table is partial and in-frame only. The sample holds hundreds of thousands of clones, around 89% seen once. Stated treatment: approximately 18 received Ad26.COV2.S at low or high dose, single or two shots; roughly five received placebo; per-sample allocation not given. Each sample was drawn 63 days after the first injection (of vaccine or placebo). Points from the study as a whole: Total T cell responses were possibly underestimated by TCR breadth and depth analyses. Substantial breadth was reportedly displayed by spike-specific CD8+ and CD4+ T cell responses after vaccination. The study found higher spike-specific TCR breadth in vaccine than placebo recipients.

Comments on this clone: Antigen specificity is unknown.

The source of this sequence is a person between 18 and 65 years old who received the Ad26.COV2.S COVID-19 vaccine or a placebo. Source: peripheral blood, taken in a trial of Ad26.COV2.S vaccine versus placebo. V is TRBV7-8 and J is TRBJ2-5; TRBD2 matches at 7 bases. CDR3 sequence (DNA): TGTGCCAGCCACTACGCCCGGGGGGACGCAGAGACCCAGTACTTC. Its protein is CASHYARGDAETQYF.